Presented here are 17 T cell receptor beta chains from one specimen sequenced in a study of blood T cells in healthy people across ages. For the second PCR, which ran for roughly 6 to 12 cycles, a sample-barcoded 5' primer and a J-beta primer mix were used. TCRdb analysed the 5' RACE reads with MiXCR anew, one entry per CDR3 protein. The table has hundreds of thousands of distinct CDR3 sequences, 45% to 50% seen once. Sequencing input: blood. The source is a woman aged 55-70 years in good health.

In its sample, this clonotype was seen a few times. J is TRBJ2-7 and V is TRBV15, with D perhaps matching TRBD2 (7 bases). V was cut by 0 bases and J by 2 bases, with 11 bases left in between. This CDR3 is built from 15 residues. CDR1 is LNHNV and CDR2 is YYDKDF in the germline V gene (reference sequence). This CDR3 reads CATSRDYGGPYEQYF. The CDR3 bases are TGTGCCACCAGCAGAGATTACGGGGGGCCCTACGAGCAGTACTTC.

The chain combines TRBV28 with TRBJ1-1; D remains ambiguous. The CDR3 is made up of 13 amino acids. The ends were cut back, 6 bases at V and 1 base at J, with 9 bases in the middle. Per germline, CDR1 MDHEN and CDR2 SYDVKM. The CDR3 nucleotides are TGTGCCAGCAGGCAGGCGACGAACACTGAAGCTTTCTTT. Its protein product is CASRQATNTEAFF. The variable domain in full, with the rest retrieved from reference TRBV28 and TRBJ1-1, is DVKVTQSSRYLVKRTGEKVFLECVQDMDHENMFWYRQDPGLGLRLIYFSYDVKMKEKGDIPEGYSVSREKKERFSLILESASTNQTSMYLCASRQATNTEAFFGQGTRLTVV.

The chain has TRBV13 and TRBJ2-5; TRBD2 matches 7 bases. This CDR3 is 17 amino acids long. The ends lost 5 bases at V and 9 bases at J; junction bases unmatched: 21. Germline V lookup: CDR1 PRHDT, CDR2 FYEKMQ (reference sequence). The CDR3 sequence is CASSVMGPSGGERSQYF. CDR3 sequence (DNA): TGTGCCAGCAGCGTGATGGGGCCTAGCGGAGGAGAAAGGTCCCAGTACTTC.

This sequence joins TRBV27 and TRBJ2-1; 8 nucleotides align to TRBD1. The CDR3 sequence is 15 residues long. Germline trimming cut 3 bases from V and 7 bases from J; bases unmatched to any gene: 8. The germline V gene encodes CDR1 MNHEY and CDR2 SMNVEV (reference sequence). As DNA, the CDR3 is TGTGCCAGCAGTTTGGGCCAGGGGGCGGAAAATGAGCAGTTCTTC. Its protein product is CASSLGQGAENEQFF.

V gene TRBV20-1 combines with J gene TRBJ2-1; possibly TRBD2 for D (5 bases). V lost 0 bases to trimming and J lost 5 bases, with 29 bases between them. Looked up from germline, CDR1 is DFQATT and CDR2 is SNEGSKA (reference sequence). This CDR3 comprises 20 residues. The chain's CDR3 is CSARDFRWVKAGPPHNEQFF. The CDR3 DNA reads TGCAGTGCTAGAGATTTCCGGTGGGTAAAGGCGGGCCCTCCCCACAATGAGCAGTTCTTC.

This clonotype was detected only a few times. V and J are TRBV10-3 and TRBJ1-1; TRBD1 might be the D (5 bases). Trimming removed 7 bases at V and 0 bases at J, with 12 bases between. Per the germline V gene, CDR1 is ENHRY and CDR2 is SYGVKD. The CDR3 covers 14 residues. The CDR3 loop is CAITGGGMNTEAFF. The CDR3 DNA is TGTGCCATCACCGGGGGAGGCATGAACACTGAAGCTTTCTTT.

This clonotype has a handful of counts. The V and J genes are TRBV2 and TRBJ2-3; no firm D call. V lost 4 bases, J lost 4 bases, and 9 bases lay in between. Looked up from germline, CDR1 is SNHLY and CDR2 is FYNNEI. The length of the CDR3 is 13 residues. For the CDR3, the DNA is TGTGCCAGCAGTGCTGGCAGCGCAGATACGCAGTATTTT. Translation: CASSAGSADTQYF.

This clonotype has only one observation. The rearrangement links TRBV20-1 to TRBJ1-5; 10 bases match TRBD1. In germline, CDR1 is DFQATT, CDR2 SNEGSKA (reference sequence). Losses at the gene ends were 3 bases for V and 1 base for J; bases not matched to a gene: 6. The CDR3 runs 16 residues. CDR3 DNA: TGCAGTGCTAGGAGGATGGACAGGGGGAGCAATCAGCCCCAGCATTTT. Its protein product is CSARRMDRGSNQPQHF.

The gene calls are TRBV7-2 and TRBJ2-5; TRBD2 matches 7 bases. V gave up 0 bases and J gave up 5 bases; unmatched junction bases: 9. Germline assignment: CDR1 SGHTA and CDR2 FQGNSA. The CDR3 has 16 residues. The CDR3 DNA sequence: TGTGCCAGCAGCTTAGCGCGGGGAGGCGGGAGCGAGACCCAGTACTTC. It codes for CASSLARGGGSETQYF.

The sample holds a few counts of this clonotype. This chain links TRBV7-2 with TRBJ2-5, with TRBD2 matching over 8 bases. The better agreement between TRBJ2-7 and the DNA end casts doubt on the J call. The CDR3 is made up of 16 amino acids. From germline, CDR1 is SGHTA and CDR2 FQGNSA. CDR3 amino acids: CASSLRAGLAQNEQYF. CDR3 DNA: TGTGCCAGCAGCTTACGGGCAGGACTAGCTCAGAACGAGCAGTACTTC.

This clonotype was seen more than once but under ten times. The chain recombines TRBV18 with TRBJ2-1; the D gene is possibly TRBD2 (5 bases). This CDR3 is 15 amino acids long. Germline assignment: CDR1 KGHSH and CDR2 LQKENI. V lost 2 bases to trimming and J lost 5 bases, with 13 bases between them. The CDR3 loop is CASSPIPTRHNEQFF. The CDR3 DNA reads TGTGCCAGCTCACCAATCCCCACTAGACACAATGAGCAGTTCTTC.

This clonotype was observed a few times. In DNA, the CDR3 is TGTGCCAGCAGCTTGATCGGAGGTAGGACCTACAATGAGCAGTTCTTC. Translating gives CASSLIGGRTYNEQFF. V usage is TRBV5-6 and J usage is TRBJ2-1; D might be TRBD2 (5 bases). Germline CDR1 reads SGHDT; CDR2 reads YYEEEE. V dropped 1 base and J dropped 2 bases, with 13 bases sitting between them. CDR3 length: 16 amino acids.

This chain connects TRBV13 to TRBJ2-1, with 9 positions matching TRBD2. Germline CDR1 PRHDT, CDR2 FYEKMQ (reference sequence). The J segment lost 7 bases and the V segment lost 5 bases, leaving 6 bases of the junction unmatched. There are 14 residues in the CDR3. CDR3 DNA: TGTGCCAGCAGCGGGGGTAGCGGGAGAAATGAGCAGTTCTTC. Translated, it gives CASSGGSGRNEQFF.

The chain has TRBV15 and TRBJ2-1, with no clear D. The CDR3 has 15 amino acids. Germline V CDR1 and CDR2: LNHNV, YYDKDF (reference sequence). V lost 9 bases and J lost 0, with 15 bases in between. CDR3: CATTSSRGSYNEQFF. As DNA, the CDR3 is TGTGCCACTACCTCCAGTAGAGGCTCCTACAATGAGCAGTTCTTC.

The chain uses TRBV10-3 and TRBJ2-3, with D hard to call. V was shortened by 7 bases and J by 0 bases, with 14 bases between the two germline ends. Per the germline V gene, CDR1 is ENHRY and CDR2 is SYGVKD. The length of the CDR3 is 15 residues. CDR3 sequence (DNA): TGTGCCATCAAGGGTAGCCTAGAGAGCACAGATACGCAGTATTTT. Encoded protein: CAIKGSLESTDTQYF.

The chain uses TRBV12-3 or TRBV12-4 and TRBJ2-1; 11 nucleotides align to TRBD2. The CDR3 sequence is 14 residues long. J gave up 7 bases and V 3 bases, and 2 bases lay outside the gene matches. The CDR3 loop reads CASSFSGGANEQFF. CDR3 in DNA: TGTGCCAGCAGTTTTAGCGGGGGGGCGAATGAGCAGTTCTTC.

This clonotype was observed once. The chain employs TRBV12-5 and TRBJ2-1, with TRBD2 as a possible D gene (6 bases). The germline V gene has CDR1 LGHNT and CDR2 FRNRAP. Trimming shortened V by 6 bases and J by 12 bases, and 18 bases separated the two germline ends. This CDR3 spans 13 amino acids. The CDR3 nucleotides are TGTGCTAGTGGCAAACATACGGAGGGTGGGCAGTTCTTC. Translated: CASGKHTEGGQFF.